There are many counts of the clone carrying this TCR beta chain. The data were taken from a study of early T cells in non-severe SARS-CoV-2 infection. V shed 5 bases and J 4 bases; nucleotides not matched to a gene: 12. Germline V lookup: CDR1 SGHNT, CDR2 YENEEA. This CDR3 region has 17 residues. In TCRdb, the 5' RACE reads were re-called with MiXCR into one record per CDR3 protein. This sample has fewer than 35,000 distinct CDR3 sequences, with roughly 7% found just once. This receptor was taken from an adult who was a healthcare worker with PCR-confirmed SARS-CoV-2 infection or an uninfected control (not recorded which). The chain joins TRBV11-3 to TRBJ2-1, with 9 bases fitting TRBD2. The specimen sequenced was whole blood. CDR3 sequence: CASSLGLLAGPYNEQFF. The CDR3 nucleotides are TGTGCCAGCAGCCTAGGACTTCTAGCGGGACCATACAATGAGCAGTTCTTC.